This note documents a single T cell receptor (beta chain) sequence. This sample is part of a study of neoadjuvant nivolumab and ipilimumab in lung cancer. The overall study: Nivolumab 3 mg/kg was given days 1, 15 and 29, plus ipilimumab 1 mg/kg day 1 in combination.

Method: immunoSEQ multiplex PCR; TCRdb's copy keeps in-frame clones and lacks some. The sample yields about 18,000 clones, roughly 77% seen once. CDR3 length: 15 amino acids. Trimming took 2 bases from V and 3 from J; bases not matched to a gene: 5. Germline CDR1 SNHLY, CDR2 FYNNEI. Sample: tumor tissue, taken after neoadjuvant nivolumab, alone or with ipilimumab, at or shortly before surgery. This receptor was taken from an adult with non-small cell lung cancer. The chain employs TRBV2 and TRBJ2-7; 9 nucleotides match TRBD2. The CDR3, as DNA: TGTGCCAGCAGTGAAAGGGCGGGAGGGCTCTACGAGCAGTACTTC. Its protein product is CASSERAGGLYEQYF.